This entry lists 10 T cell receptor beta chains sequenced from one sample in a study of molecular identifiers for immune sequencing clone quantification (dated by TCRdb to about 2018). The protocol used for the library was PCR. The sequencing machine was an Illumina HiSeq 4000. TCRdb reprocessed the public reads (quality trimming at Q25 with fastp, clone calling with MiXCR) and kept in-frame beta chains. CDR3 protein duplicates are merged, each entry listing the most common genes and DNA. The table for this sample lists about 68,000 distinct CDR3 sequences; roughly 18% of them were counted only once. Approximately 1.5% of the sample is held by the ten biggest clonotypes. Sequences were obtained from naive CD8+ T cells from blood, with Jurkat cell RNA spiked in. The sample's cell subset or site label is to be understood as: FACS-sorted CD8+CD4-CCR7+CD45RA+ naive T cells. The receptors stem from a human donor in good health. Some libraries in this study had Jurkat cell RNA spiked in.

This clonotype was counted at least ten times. CDR3 sequence reads: CASSQTPADTQYF. The CDR3, as DNA: TGTGCCAGCAGCCAAACCCCCGCAGATACGCAGTATTTT. The chain is built from TRBV14 and TRBJ2-3; D uncertain. The CDR3 loop spans 13 amino acids. Trimming took 2 bases from V and 4 from J, leaving 7 bases between them. The germline V gene encodes CDR1 SGHDN and CDR2 FVKESK.

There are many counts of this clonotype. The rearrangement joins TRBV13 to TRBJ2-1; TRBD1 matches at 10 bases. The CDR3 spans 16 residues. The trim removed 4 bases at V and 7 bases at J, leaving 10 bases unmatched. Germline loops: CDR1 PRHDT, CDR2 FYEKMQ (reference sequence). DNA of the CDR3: TGTGCCAGCAGCTCTAGCTCGGGACAGGGGTGGAATGAGCAGTTCTTC. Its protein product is CASSSSSGQGWNEQFF.

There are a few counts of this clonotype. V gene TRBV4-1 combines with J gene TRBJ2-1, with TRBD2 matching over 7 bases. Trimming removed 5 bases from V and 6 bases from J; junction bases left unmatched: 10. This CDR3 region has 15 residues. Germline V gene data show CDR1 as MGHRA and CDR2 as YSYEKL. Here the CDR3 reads CASSLRTSLGNEQFF. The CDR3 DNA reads TGCGCCAGCAGCTTACGGACTAGTTTAGGCAATGAGCAGTTCTTC.

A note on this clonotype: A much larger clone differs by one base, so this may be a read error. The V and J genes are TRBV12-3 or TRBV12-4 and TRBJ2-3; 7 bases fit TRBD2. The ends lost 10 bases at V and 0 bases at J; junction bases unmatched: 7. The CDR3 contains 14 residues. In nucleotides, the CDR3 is TGTGCCAACGGGGGGATCTCTAGCACAGATACGCAGTATTTT. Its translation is CANGGISSTDTQYF.

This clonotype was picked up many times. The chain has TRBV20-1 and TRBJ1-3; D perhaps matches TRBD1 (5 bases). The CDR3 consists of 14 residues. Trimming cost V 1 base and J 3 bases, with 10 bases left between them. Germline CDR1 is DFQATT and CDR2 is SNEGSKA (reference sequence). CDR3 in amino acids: CSARVLGDGNTIYF. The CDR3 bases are TGCAGTGCTAGAGTTTTAGGGGATGGAAACACCATATATTTT.

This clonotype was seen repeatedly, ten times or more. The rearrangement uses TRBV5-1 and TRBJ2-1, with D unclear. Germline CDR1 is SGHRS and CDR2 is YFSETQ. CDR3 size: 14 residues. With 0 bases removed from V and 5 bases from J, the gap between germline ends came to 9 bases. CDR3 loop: CASSLGLTNNEQFF. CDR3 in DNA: TGCGCCAGCAGCTTGGGACTTACTAACAATGAGCAGTTCTTC.

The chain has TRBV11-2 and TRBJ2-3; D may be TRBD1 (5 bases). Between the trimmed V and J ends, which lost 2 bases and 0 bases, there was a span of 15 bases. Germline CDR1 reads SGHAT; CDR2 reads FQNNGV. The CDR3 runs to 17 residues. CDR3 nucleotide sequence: TGTGCCAGCAGCTTATATCTACAGGCCACCAGCACAGATACGCAGTATTTT. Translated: CASSLYLQATSTDTQYF.

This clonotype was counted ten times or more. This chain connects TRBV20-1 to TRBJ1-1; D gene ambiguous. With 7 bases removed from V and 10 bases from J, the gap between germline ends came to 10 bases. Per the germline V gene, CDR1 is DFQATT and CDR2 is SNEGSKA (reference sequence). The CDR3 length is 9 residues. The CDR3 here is CSGPPGAFF. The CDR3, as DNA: TGCAGTGGCCCCCCTGGAGCTTTCTTT.

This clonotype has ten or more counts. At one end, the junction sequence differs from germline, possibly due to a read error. CDR3 loop: CASSVAGVNTGELFF. The CDR3 DNA follows: TGTGCCAGCAGCGTAGCGGGAGTAAACACCGGGGAGCTGTTTTTT. J is TRBJ2-2 and V is TRBV7-9; 9 bases line up with TRBD2. The germline V gene encodes CDR1 SEHNR and CDR2 FQNEAQ (reference sequence). The CDR3 totals 15 residues. The full variable domain, completed using reference TRBV7-9 and TRBJ2-2, is DTGVSQNPRHKITKRGQNVTFRCDPISEHNRLYWYRQTLGQGPEFLTYFQNEAQLEKSRLLSDRFSAERPKGSFSTLEIQRTEQGDSAMYLCASSVAGVNTGELFFGEGSRLTVL.

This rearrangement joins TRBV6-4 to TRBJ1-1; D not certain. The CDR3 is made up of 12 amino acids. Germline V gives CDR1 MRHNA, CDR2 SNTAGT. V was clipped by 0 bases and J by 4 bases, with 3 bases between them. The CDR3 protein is CASSDSSTEAFF. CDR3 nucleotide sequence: TGTGCCAGCAGTGACTCTAGCACTGAAGCTTTCTTT.